This section outlines one T cell receptor beta chain sequence together with its context. Trimming shortened V by 6 bases and J by 2 bases, and 11 bases separated the two germline ends. This CDR3 is built from 13 residues. Germline CDR1 SGHDN, CDR2 FVKESK. Some clones are missing from TCRdb's copy, which holds only in-frame ones; the method was immunoSEQ multiplex PCR. This table has roughly 86,000 clones, roughly 90% appearing once. The sample originates from a study of OX40 agonist ivuxolimab in advanced cancers. The chain couples TRBV14 to TRBJ2-7; D remains ambiguous. This sample comprised CD4+ or CD8+ T cells sorted from blood, obtained in a trial of the OX40 agonist ivuxolimab. The sequence was obtained from an adult with an advanced solid tumor such as melanoma, head and neck, liver or kidney cancer. The CDR3 here is CASSRVRPYEQYF. CDR3 bases: TGTGCCAGCAGTAGGGTGCGGCCCTACGAGCAGTACTTC.